The 8 T cell receptor beta chains in this list originate from one sample, sequenced in a study of blood T cell repertoires in COVID-19. Sequencing was performed with immunoSEQ multiplex PCR; in TCRdb, only in-frame clones are kept and a portion is missing. The sample holds 25,000 or so clones; roughly 83% are singletons and the top ten take about 25%. Material for sequencing was peripheral blood. These receptors originate from a man aged 65-85 years with active COVID-19.

The rearrangement links TRBV2 to TRBJ2-3; TRBD2 might be the D (7 bases). CDR3 length: 12 amino acids. CDR1 and CDR2 from the germline V gene are SNHLY and FYNNEI. V lost 3 bases to trimming and J lost 14 bases, with 15 bases between them. The CDR3 DNA reads as TGTGCCAGCAGTGACGTAGGGGGGGCGATGTATTTT. Protein product: CASSDVGGAMYF.

The J gene is TRBJ2-3, the V gene TRBV3-1 (or the pseudogene TRBV3-2); D gene ambiguous. The germline CDR1 and CDR2 sequences are LGHDT and YNNKEL (reference sequence). The CDR3 is 14 residues long. With 4 bases removed from V and 2 bases from J, the gap between germline ends came to 10 bases. CDR3 residues: CASSPYSPTDTQYF. The CDR3 nucleotides read TGTGCCAGCAGCCCCTACAGCCCCACAGATACGCAGTATTTT.

The V gene is TRBV18, the J gene TRBJ2-1; 8 positions agree with TRBD2. Germline V CDR1 and CDR2: KGHSH, LQKENI. V shed 2 bases, J shed 5 bases, and the junction held 5 bases outside the gene matches. The CDR3 covers 15 residues. The CDR3 bases are TGTGCCAGCTCACCAATCGGCGGGGGGAACAATGAGCAGTTCTTC. Its protein product is CASSPIGGGNNEQFF.

The V gene is TRBV19, the J gene TRBJ2-5; 9 bases fit TRBD1. CDR3 length equals 13 residues. Trimming at V came to 7 bases and at J to 5 bases, leaving 5 bases not matched to a gene. Germline V gene sequence: CDR1 LNHDA, CDR2 SQIVND (reference sequence). CDR3 sequence reads: CASNRDREETQYF. CDR3 bases: TGTGCCAGTAACCGGGACAGGGAGGAGACCCAGTACTTC.

This chain connects TRBV7-9 to TRBJ2-3; D is ambiguous. CDR3 length: 12 residues. The germline gives CDR1 SEHNR, CDR2 FQNEAQ (reference sequence). Trimming cost V 5 bases and J 4 bases, with 7 bases left between them. The CDR3 sequence is CASSRSADTQYF. The CDR3 coding sequence is TGTGCCAGCAGCCGGTCGGCAGATACGCAGTATTTT.

The CDR3 reads CSVAGGPGGEDTEAFF. CDR3 DNA: TGCAGCGTTGCTGGTGGGCCTGGAGGGGAGGACACTGAAGCTTTCTTT. The V gene is TRBV29-1, the J gene TRBJ1-1; D may be TRBD1 (5 bases). Germline V gene sequence: CDR1 SQVTM, CDR2 ANQGSEA. CDR3 length equals 16 residues. V was shortened by 4 bases and J by 3 bases, with 21 bases between the two germline ends.

V is TRBV30 and J is TRBJ2-1; 9 bases line up with TRBD1. Per the germline V gene, CDR1 is GTSNPN and CDR2 is SVGIG (reference sequence). CDR3 length: 18 amino acids. V lost 2 bases to trimming and J lost 2 bases; unmatched junction nucleotides: 13. CDR3 region: CAWSHRGRYLKTYNEQFF. CDR3 DNA: TGTGCCTGGAGTCACAGGGGGCGGTATCTAAAAACCTACAATGAGCAGTTCTTC. Filled out from reference TRBV30 and TRBJ2-1, the complete variable domain reads SQTIHQWPATLVQPVGSPLSLECTVEGTSNPNLYWYRQAAGRGLQLLFYSVGIGQISSEVPQNLSASRPQDRQFILSSKKLLLSDSGFYLCAWSHRGRYLKTYNEQFFGPGTRLTVL.

The chain combines TRBV7-9 with TRBJ1-2; D is uncertain. Between the trimmed V and J ends, which lost 2 bases and 4 bases, there was a span of 8 bases. Looked up from germline, CDR1 is SEHNR and CDR2 is FQNEAQ (reference sequence). CDR3 length: 13 amino acids. In DNA, the CDR3 is TGTGCCAGCAGCTTATCGGGAGGCTATGGCTACACCTTC. It codes for CASSLSGGYGYTF.